This TCR beta chain was sequenced during a study of OX40 agonist ivuxolimab in advanced cancers. The CDR3 contains 13 residues. V was trimmed by 5 bases and J by 3 bases, leaving 11 bases between them. The germline V gene encodes CDR1 SGHTA and CDR2 FQGNSA. Only in-frame clones appear in the TCRdb table, and some are missing; sequencing was by immunoSEQ multiplex PCR. The data hold around 86,000 clones, with about 92% observed a single time. This TCR was recovered from an adult with an advanced solid tumor such as melanoma, head and neck, liver or kidney cancer. The sequenced sample was CD4+ or CD8+ T cells sorted from blood, obtained in a trial of the OX40 agonist ivuxolimab. V is TRBV7-2 and J is TRBJ2-7, with a tentative D call TRBD2 (6 bases). This chain's CDR3 is CASSPGLIYEQYF. The CDR3 DNA is TGTGCCAGCAGCCCGGGACTTATCTACGAGCAGTACTTC.